These 24 T cell receptor beta chains were sequenced from one sample in a study of blood T cells in healthy people across ages. Alongside a J-beta primer mix, a sample-barcoded 5' primer served in a second PCR lasting roughly 6 to 11 cycles. TCRdb recomputed calls from the 5' RACE reads with MiXCR, one row per CDR3 protein. The table lists about 1.5 million distinct CDR3 sequences, approximately 42% of them singletons. Sequencing input: blood. These receptors all stem from a woman between 18 and 29 years old in good health.

This clonotype appeared many times. This chain uses TRBV5-1 with TRBJ2-3; 9 bases fit TRBD1. Germline V CDR1 and CDR2: SGHRS, YFSETQ. The CDR3 has 15 amino acids. Trimming took 2 bases from V and 1 from J; bases not matched to a gene: 2. Written as DNA, the CDR3 is TGCGCCAGCAGCTTAAGGACAGGGGGCACAGATACGCAGTATTTT. Translation gives CASSLRTGGTDTQYF.

This clonotype was observed a few times. The chain uses TRBV28 and TRBJ2-1; D is undetermined. The CDR3 is 12 amino acids. Germline V gene data show CDR1 as MDHEN and CDR2 as SYDVKM. Deletions cut 7 bases from V and 5 bases from J, with 9 bases between. CDR3 residues: CASTTDHNEQFF. The CDR3 nucleotides are TGTGCCAGCACTACGGACCACAATGAGCAGTTCTTC.

The V call is TRBV20-1, the J call TRBJ2-1; no definite D call. The V end lost 6 bases, the J end lost 0 bases, and 15 bases lay between the germline ends. The CDR3 length is 15 residues. Germline CDR1 reads DFQATT; CDR2 reads SNEGSKA (reference sequence). The CDR3 DNA sequence: TGCAGTGCCACAAATCGGCGTAGCTCCTACAATGAGCAGTTCTTC. This sequence encodes CSATNRRSSYNEQFF.

The chain combines TRBV20-1 with TRBJ2-3, with 11 nucleotides matching TRBD2. This CDR3 comprises 16 residues. Trimming removed 0 bases from V and 3 bases from J; junction bases left unmatched: 5. The germline gives CDR1 DFQATT, CDR2 SNEGSKA (reference sequence). CDR3 sequence (DNA): TGCAGTGCTAGAGATCATACTAGCGGGAGTACAGATACGCAGTATTTT. Encoded protein: CSARDHTSGSTDTQYF.

The V and J genes are TRBV15 and TRBJ2-5, with no clear D. CDR3 length: 11 residues. Per the germline V gene, CDR1 is LNHNV and CDR2 is YYDKDF (reference sequence). Trimming shortened V by 1 base and J by 11 bases, and 8 bases separated the two germline ends. The CDR3 reads CATSRVNEQYF. DNA for the CDR3: TGTGCCACCAGCAGAGTCAATGAGCAGTACTTC. The variable domain in full, with the rest retrieved from reference TRBV15 and TRBJ2-5, is DAMVIQNPRYQVTQFGKPVTLSCSQTLNHNVMYWYQQKSSQAPKLLFHYYDKDFNNEADTPDNFQSRRPNTSFCFLDIRSPGLGDTAMYLCATSRVNEQYFGPGTRLLVL.

The chain has TRBV7-2 and TRBJ2-3, with D perhaps matching TRBD1 or TRBD2 (5 bases each). The CDR3 extends over 16 amino acids. The germline V gene encodes CDR1 SGHTA and CDR2 FQGNSA. Deletions cut 5 bases from V and 2 bases from J, with 17 bases between. The CDR3 bases are TGTGCCAGCAGCCCTATGAGGGCCGGGGCCACAGATACGCAGTATTTT. It translates to CASSPMRAGATDTQYF.

In its sample, this clonotype was seen many times. J is TRBJ1-2 and V is TRBV20-1; possibly TRBD1 for D (5 bases). The CDR3 covers 11 residues. V was trimmed by 5 bases and J by 8 bases, leaving 12 bases between them. CDR1 and CDR2 from the germline V gene are DFQATT and SNEGSKA (reference sequence). CDR3 nucleotide sequence: TGCAGTGCTCCTCCCGGGGACGGCTACACCTTC. Its protein product is CSAPPGDGYTF.

The V call is TRBV6-5, the J call TRBJ1-2, with 7 bases that match TRBD1. Germline CDR1 and CDR2: MNHEY and SVGAGI. The V segment lost 5 bases and the J segment 8 bases; nucleotides outside the gene matches: 8. The CDR3 runs 13 residues. CDR3 amino acids: CASSPRRGQGYTF. CDR3 nucleotide sequence: TGTGCCAGCAGTCCCAGAAGGGGGCAGGGCTACACCTTC.

The V call is TRBV5-5, the J call TRBJ2-7; D is uncertain. CDR1 and CDR2 from the germline V gene are SGHKS and YYEKEE (reference sequence). The V gene lost 3 bases and the J gene lost 0 bases, with 13 bases spanning the gap. This CDR3 is built from 15 residues. As DNA, the CDR3 is TGTGCCAGCAGCTCGGTGACACCCCTCTCCTACGAGCAGTACTTC. Its protein product is CASSSVTPLSYEQYF.

The CDR3 nucleotides are TGTGCCAGCAGTTGGCGGGGCCAATCATCCGACGAGCAGTACTTC. Translation: CASSWRGQSSDEQYF. The chain uses TRBV12-3 or TRBV12-4 and TRBJ2-7, with TRBD2 as a possible D gene (6 bases). The CDR3 runs 15 residues. V was cut by 4 bases and J by 5 bases, with 18 bases left in between.

The V gene is TRBV2, the J gene TRBJ2-3, with TRBD2 as a possible D gene (6 bases). The CDR3 loop spans 13 amino acids. Germline assignment: CDR1 SNHLY and CDR2 FYNNEI. Trimming removed 6 bases from V and 4 bases from J, with 11 bases in between. The CDR3 nucleotides are TGTGCCAGCAGGATTGGAGGGGCAGATACGCAGTATTTT. Protein: CASRIGGADTQYF. The full variable domain, with the rest looked up from reference TRBV2 and TRBJ2-3, is EPEVTQTPSHQVTQMGQEVILRCVPISNHLYFYWYRQILGQKVEFLVSFYNNEISEKSEIFDDQFSVERPDGSNFTLKIRSTKLEDSAMYFCASRIGGADTQYFGPGTRLTVL.

This clonotype was detected only a few times. CDR3 sequence (DNA): TGCGCCAGCACGACCAGATACACGCAGTATTTT. This codes for CASTTRYTQYF. This chain uses TRBV10-2 with TRBJ2-3; D is ambiguous. The CDR3 has 11 residues. Trimming shortened V by 7 bases and J by 9 bases, and 11 bases separated the two germline ends. Looked up from germline, CDR1 is WSHSY and CDR2 is SAAADI.

This clonotype was seen only once. The CDR3 reads CASSQGLSPNGNEQFF. The CDR3 nucleotides read TGCGCCAGCAGCCAAGGCCTCAGCCCGAACGGTAATGAGCAGTTCTTC. V is TRBV4-3 and J is TRBJ2-1; D gene unclear. In germline, CDR1 is LGHNA, CDR2 YSLEER. The CDR3 contains 16 residues. V was clipped by 1 base and J by 7 bases, with 17 bases between them.

This clonotype has more than one count but fewer than ten. The CDR3 carries no conserved terminal phenylalanine or tryptophan, so it likely arises from a read error. The chain recombines TRBV7-9 with TRBJ2-3; unclear D gene. The germline CDR1 and CDR2 sequences are SEHNR and FQNEAQ (reference sequence). Trimming stripped 5 bases from V and 4 bases from J, with 22 bases between. This CDR3 region has 17 residues. The CDR3 coding sequence is TGTGCCAGCAGCCCCCGGACGGCCGACGTGCGTGCAGATACGCAGTATCTT. The encoded protein is CASSPRTADVRADTQYL.

This rearrangement joins TRBV7-2 to TRBJ2-1; a weak D match, TRBD2 (6 bases). The J call may not be correct, given that the DNA end is closer to TRBJ2-7. The CDR3 is 15 residues long. Germline V gene data show CDR1 as SGHTA and CDR2 as FQGNSA. The CDR3 loop is CASNPGGSSYNEQYF. The CDR3, as DNA: TGTGCCAGCAACCCTGGGGGGAGCTCCTACAATGAGCAGTACTTC.

The chain has TRBV20-1 and TRBJ2-1; D unclear. This CDR3 has 14 amino acids. The germline V gene has CDR1 DFQATT and CDR2 SNEGSKA (reference sequence). The ends were cut back, 3 bases at V and 9 bases at J, with 18 bases in the middle. The CDR3 is CSASISVTNSEQFF. CDR3 in DNA: TGCAGTGCTAGCATCAGCGTAACCAATAGTGAGCAGTTCTTC.

J is TRBJ2-1 and V is TRBV11-1, with a weak D call TRBD1 (5 bases). Germline-derived CDR1 and CDR2 are SGHAT and FQDESV (reference sequence). Trimming stripped 3 bases from V and 1 base from J, with 10 bases between. The CDR3 loop spans 15 amino acids. The CDR3 sequence: CASSFWQGSYNEQFF. DNA of the CDR3: TGTGCCAGCAGCTTTTGGCAGGGTTCCTACAATGAGCAGTTCTTC.

This chain joins TRBV15 and TRBJ1-5; D is perhaps TRBD1 (5 bases). The V end was cut by 0 bases, the J end by 2 bases, with 14 bases between. The CDR3 contains 17 residues. Germline CDR1 is LNHNV and CDR2 is YYDKDF (reference sequence). CDR3 nucleotide sequence: TGTGCCACCAGCAGAGAGTTCGGGGGGTTGGGCAATCAGCCCCAGCATTTT. It translates to CATSREFGGLGNQPQHF.

The chain links TRBV29-1 to TRBJ1-5; maybe TRBD1 (5 bases). CDR3 size: 12 residues. Per germline, CDR1 SQVTM and CDR2 ANQGSEA. V dropped 2 bases and J dropped 13 bases, with 15 bases sitting between them. The CDR3: CSVEITGGRQHF. The CDR3 nucleotides are TGCAGCGTTGAAATTACAGGTGGGCGTCAGCATTTT.

The chain couples TRBV4-2 to TRBJ1-2, with D possibly TRBD1 on 6 matching bases. From germline, CDR1 is LGHNA and CDR2 YNFKEQ. The CDR3 runs 15 residues. The ends were cut back, 0 bases at V and 0 bases at J, with 8 bases in the middle. Here the CDR3 reads CASSQDRGANYGYTF. CDR3 sequence (DNA): TGTGCCAGCAGCCAAGACAGGGGAGCTAACTATGGCTACACCTTC.

The rearrangement links TRBV12-3 or TRBV12-4 to TRBJ2-7; 7 bases match TRBD1. This CDR3 comprises 15 residues. With V trimmed by 6 bases and J by 7 bases, 15 bases remained unmatched. CDR3 region: CASSPWDSPYNEQYF. As DNA, the CDR3 is TGTGCCAGCAGCCCCTGGGACAGCCCGTACAATGAGCAGTACTTC.

J is TRBJ2-3 and V is TRBV6-5; maybe TRBD2 (6 bases). Trimming took 2 bases from V and 2 from J, leaving 20 bases between them. The CDR3 length is 18 residues. In germline, CDR1 is MNHEY, CDR2 SVGAGI. The CDR3 spells CASSYPTTSSSSTDTQYF. The CDR3 DNA is TGTGCCAGCAGTTACCCCACCACTAGCTCCTCTTCCACAGATACGCAGTATTTT.

The chain carries TRBV7-2 and TRBJ2-5; D possibly corresponds to TRBD1 (5 bases). This CDR3 spans 17 amino acids. Germline V CDR1 and CDR2: SGHTA, FQGNSA. V was shortened by 1 base and J by 1 base, with 16 bases between the two germline ends. CDR3 DNA sequence: TGTGCCAGCAGCTTAGGTGGGGCAGGTATTCCCCAAGAGACCCAGTACTTC. It translates to CASSLGGAGIPQETQYF.

The gene calls are TRBV20-1 and TRBJ2-1, with D perhaps TRBD2 (6 bases). The CDR3 length is 16 residues. Between the trimmed V and J ends, which lost 6 bases and 0 bases, there was a span of 18 bases. The V gene's germline CDR1 is DFQATT and CDR2 SNEGSKA (reference sequence). The CDR3 DNA reads as TGCAGTGCCTTTTCCGGCGGGGCGAGCTCCTACAATGAGCAGTTCTTC. Translated: CSAFSGGASSYNEQFF.